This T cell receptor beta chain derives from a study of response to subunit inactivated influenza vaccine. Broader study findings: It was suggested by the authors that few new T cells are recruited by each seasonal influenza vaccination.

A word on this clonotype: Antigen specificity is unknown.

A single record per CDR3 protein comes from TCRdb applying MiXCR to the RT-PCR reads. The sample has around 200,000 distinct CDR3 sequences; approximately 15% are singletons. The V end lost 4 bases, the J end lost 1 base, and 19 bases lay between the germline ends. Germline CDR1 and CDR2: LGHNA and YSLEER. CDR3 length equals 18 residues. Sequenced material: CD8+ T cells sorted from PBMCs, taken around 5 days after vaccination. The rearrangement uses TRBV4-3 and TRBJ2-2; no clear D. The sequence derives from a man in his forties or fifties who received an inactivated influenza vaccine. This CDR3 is CASSPRDWTDENTGELFF. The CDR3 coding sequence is TGCGCCAGCAGCCCAAGAGATTGGACGGACGAGAACACCGGGGAGCTGTTTTTT.